The clone carrying this T cell receptor (beta chain) occurred once. Its antigen is still unknown. The CDR3 length is 13 residues. Germline assignment: CDR1 SNHLY and CDR2 FYNNEI. The germline V and J ends were trimmed by 6 bases and 8 bases, with 16 bases remaining between them. The record originates from a study of CD4 T cells in relation to SARS-CoV-2 and coronaviruses. Study-wide context: ViraFEST: approximately 10-day antigen culture of PBMCs, then TCR beta CDR3 sequencing.

CEF-cultured naive and memory CD4+ T cell DNA got survey-level sequencing. The table came from immunoSEQ multiplex PCR; TCRdb's copy has only in-frame clones and leaves some out. The sample holds about 40,000 clones, 77% seen once. V usage is TRBV2 and J usage is TRBJ1-1; perhaps TRBD1 as D (6 bases). Sequenced material: memory CD4+ T cells from PBMCs, cultured in vitro. This receptor was obtained from an adult with COVID-19. The CDR3 DNA is TGTGCCAGCAGGGAAAACAGGGAGGGCGAAGCTTTCTTT. The encoded protein is CASRENREGEAFF.